This TCR beta chain derives from a study of T cell repertoires in cytomegalovirus infection (dated by TCRdb to about 2019). Regarding the complete study: Donor HLA type was relevant to the analysis, because carriage of CMV infection together with the matching HLA type was indicated by public TCR beta signatures. The study at large found these results: In the ex vivo response, HLA-C-restricted CMV-specific TCR beta clonotypes were dominant, and in two of eight donors the single most frequent clonotype came from this HLA-C-restricted group. In both this cohort and an independent cohort of several hundred donors, the cumulative frequency of public TCR beta family members distinguished carriers of CMV infection plus the relevant HLA type.

The sample was run on an Illumina HiSeq 1500. TCRdb itself trimmed the public reads at Q25 with fastp, ran MiXCR and retained productive beta chains. Entries are consolidated by CDR3 protein sequence, retaining the most common genes and DNA. The sample records about 490,000 distinct CDR3 sequences, roughly 10% of which are singletons. Clones ranked in the top ten supply around 9.6% of the sample. This clonotype was picked up a small number of times. Its antigen specificity is not known. No base-level quality is on record; no much larger clone is a single base apart. V gives up 6 bases and J gives up 6 bases, and the segment between their germline ends measures 10 bases. CDR1 is given as MDHEN and CDR2 as SYDVKM, both from the germline V gene. The CDR3 spans 12 residues, from the cysteine through the phenylalanine. Here the CDR3 DNA is all that survives: 36 bases in frame from base 1.

The receptor was derived from a human donor in good health (CMV status not recorded). Some clones in this sample may be carry-over from other donors' samples. Here the chain combines TRBV28 and TRBJ2-3; the D gene identity is not certain. The material sequenced was PBMCs. The CDR3 reads CASSIRDDTQYF. The nucleotide sequence is given as TGTGCCAGCAGCATTAGAGATGATACGCAGTATTTT.